Listed here is a single T cell receptor beta chain. TCRdb fed the RT-PCR reads into MiXCR, producing one record per CDR3 protein. In the table there are over 750,000 distinct CDR3 sequences, 20% to 25% of which are singletons. The CDR3 consists of 17 residues. The V and J ends lost 3 bases and 1 base, in that order; junction bases with no gene match: 9. Germline CDR1 is DFQATT and CDR2 is SNEGSKA (reference sequence). This record belongs to a study of response to subunit inactivated influenza vaccine. The starting material was PBMCs from blood, obtained 5 days after vaccination. The origin of this receptor is a man aged 45-65 years who received an inactivated influenza vaccine. This rearrangement joins TRBV20-1 to TRBJ2-6; 7 bases are shared with TRBD2. This CDR3 reads CSARESGKGSGANVLTF. In DNA form, the CDR3 reads TGCAGTGCTAGGGAGAGCGGGAAAGGGTCTGGGGCCAACGTCCTGACTTTC.